Below, 31 T cell receptor beta chains from the same sample are listed, as sequenced in a study of Ad26.COV2.S vaccination and SARS-CoV-2 variants. Generated by immunoSEQ multiplex PCR, the TCRdb table keeps only in-frame clones and is missing some. The data hold about 350,000 clones, with about 89% observed a single time. As for treatment: about 20 received Ad26.COV2.S at low or high dose, single or two shots; about 5 received placebo; per-sample allocation not given. After the first vaccine or placebo injection, samples were drawn on day 63. Specimen: peripheral blood, collected in a trial of Ad26.COV2.S vaccine versus placebo. The source of these receptors is a person aged 18 to 65 who received the Ad26.COV2.S COVID-19 vaccine or a placebo.

This rearrangement joins TRBV2 to TRBJ2-1; D unclear. The germline CDR1 and CDR2 sequences are SNHLY and FYNNEI. V was shortened by 6 bases and J by 7 bases, with 10 bases between the two germline ends. The CDR3 length is 12 residues. CDR3 bases: TGTGCCAGCAGGGCCGGCGGTAATGAGCAGTTCTTC. This gives the protein CASRAGGNEQFF.

The gene calls are TRBV7-9 and TRBJ2-4, with TRBD1 matching over 9 bases. Germline lookup yields CDR1 SEHNR and CDR2 FQNEAQ (reference sequence). This CDR3 comprises 17 residues. The trim removed 5 bases at V and 1 base at J, leaving 9 bases unmatched. The CDR3, as DNA: TGTGCCAGCAGCCTCCCCGGGACAGGGACCGCCAAAAACATTCAGTACTTC. Translating gives CASSLPGTGTAKNIQYF.

The rearrangement joins TRBV27 to TRBJ1-1; D gene uncertain. The V end was cut by 4 bases, the J end by 3 bases, with 12 bases between. Germline assignment: CDR1 MNHEY and CDR2 SMNVEV (reference sequence). The CDR3 has 14 residues. CDR3 nucleotide sequence: TGTGCCAGCAGTTCTGGGGTTGGTGACACTGAAGCTTTCTTT. Residues: CASSSGVGDTEAFF.

The V gene is TRBV9, the J gene TRBJ2-1, with 10 bases lining up with TRBD2. CDR3 length: 16 amino acids. V gave up 0 bases and J gave up 9 bases; unmatched junction bases: 9. CDR1 and CDR2 (germline): SGDLS, YYNGEE. The CDR3 sequence is CASSVVPSGSSGEQFF. DNA for the CDR3: TGTGCCAGCAGCGTAGTTCCTAGCGGGAGCTCGGGTGAGCAGTTCTTC.

The rearrangement links TRBV5-1 to TRBJ2-1; D is uncertain. The CDR3 runs to 14 residues. Trimming shortened V by 2 bases and J by 0 bases, and 6 bases separated the two germline ends. CDR1 and CDR2 (germline): SGHRS, YFSETQ. Here the CDR3 DNA reads TGCGCCAGCAGCTTAATGAGCTCCTACAATGAGCAGTTCTTC. The encoded protein is CASSLMSSYNEQFF.

The chain couples TRBV9 to TRBJ2-7, with D tentatively TRBD1 or TRBD2 (5 bases each). Per germline, CDR1 SGDLS and CDR2 YYNGEE. The CDR3 length is 15 residues. V lost 0 bases to trimming and J lost 1 base, with 11 bases between them. The CDR3 region is CASSVGRDGSYEQYF. In nucleotides, the CDR3 is TGTGCCAGCAGCGTAGGCCGGGACGGATCCTACGAGCAGTACTTC.

In its sample, this clone was seen once. This chain uses TRBV6-5 with TRBJ1-2, with a possible D match to TRBD1 (5 bases). This CDR3 is built from 13 residues. Trimming pared 7 bases from V and 5 bases from J, leaving 14 bases between. Per germline, CDR1 MNHEY and CDR2 SVGAGI. This CDR3 is CASTSGGIYGYTF. The CDR3 coding sequence is TGTGCCAGCACTTCGGGGGGGATTTATGGCTACACCTTC.

The gene calls are TRBV24-1 and TRBJ2-5; perhaps TRBD1 as D (5 bases). V was pared by 6 bases and J by 5 bases, with 9 bases between. From germline, CDR1 is KGHDR and CDR2 SFDVKD. This CDR3 has 12 amino acids. CDR3 residues: CATSQGSETQYF. CDR3 sequence (DNA): TGTGCCACCAGTCAGGGTAGTGAGACCCAGTACTTC.

V and J are TRBV25-1 and TRBJ2-7; D is unclear. Trimming took 4 bases from V and 2 from J, leaving 15 bases between them. This CDR3 comprises 15 residues. The germline CDR1 and CDR2 sequences are MGHDK and SYGVNS. CDR3: CASSVDSASTYEQYF. CDR3 coding DNA: TGTGCCAGCAGTGTTGACTCCGCTAGTACCTACGAGCAGTACTTC.

The rearrangement uses TRBV11-2 and TRBJ2-3, with D hard to call. V was trimmed by 2 bases and J by 4 bases, leaving 4 bases between them. Germline V gives CDR1 SGHAT, CDR2 FQNNGV. The CDR3 has 12 amino acids. The CDR3 coding sequence is TGTGCCAGCAGCTTAAGACCAGATACGCAGTATTTT. It encodes CASSLRPDTQYF.

The chain couples TRBV19 to TRBJ1-4; 8 bases align to TRBD1. This CDR3 spans 15 amino acids. Losses at the gene ends were 4 bases for V and 4 bases for J; bases not matched to a gene: 5. Germline assignment: CDR1 LNHDA and CDR2 SQIVND (reference sequence). CDR3 bases: TGTGCCAGTAGTAGGACAGGGAACAATAATGAAAAACTGTTTTTT. This sequence encodes CASSRTGNNNEKLFF.

This clone was detected only a few times. The gene calls are TRBV10-1 and TRBJ2-5; D perhaps matches TRBD1 (5 bases). Germline V gene sequence: CDR1 WNHNN, CDR2 SYGVQD (reference sequence). The length of the CDR3 is 13 residues. V gave up 8 bases and J gave up 2 bases, with 12 bases separating them. This CDR3 reads CASARQGQETQYF. CDR3 sequence (DNA): TGCGCCAGCGCCCGCCAGGGACAAGAGACCCAGTACTTC.

This chain joins TRBV5-1 and TRBJ2-1; 11 bases are shared with TRBD2. The germline V gene has CDR1 SGHRS and CDR2 YFSETQ. J lost 13 bases, V lost 4 bases, and 7 bases had no gene match. The length of the CDR3 is 13 residues. Written as DNA, the CDR3 is TGCGCCAGCAGCAGGGAAACTAGCGGGAGTCAGTTCTTC. Protein: CASSRETSGSQFF.

This chain links TRBV7-2 with TRBJ2-5; 7 bases line up with TRBD1. The J segment lost 4 bases and the V segment lost 1 base, leaving 9 bases of the junction unmatched. The CDR3 has 16 residues. From germline, CDR1 is SGHTA and CDR2 FQGNSA. This CDR3 reads CASSLGPRGSGETQYF. The DNA of the CDR3 is TGTGCCAGCAGCTTAGGTCCCAGGGGGTCGGGAGAGACCCAGTACTTC.

There are many counts of this clone. CDR3 bases: TGTGCTAGTGGTTTGTGGGGGGGCAGGGTGACTGAAGCTTTCTTT. Amino acids: CASGLWGGRVTEAFF. The J gene is TRBJ1-1, the V gene TRBV12-5; D is perhaps TRBD1 (6 bases). Germline lookup yields CDR1 LGHNT and CDR2 FRNRAP. The CDR3 has 15 amino acids. V shed 2 bases and J shed 5 bases, with 15 bases lying between them.

To note about this clone: One end of the junction fails to match germline, which may point to a read error. The chain couples TRBV5-5 to TRBJ1-1; TRBD1 aligns across 7 bases. Germline V gene sequence: CDR1 SGHKS, CDR2 YYEKEE (reference sequence). The CDR3 has 14 residues. The CDR3 sequence is CASSLGTVNTEAFF. The CDR3, as DNA: TGTGCCAGCAGTTTGGGGACAGTCAACACTGAAGCTTTCTTT.

The V gene is TRBV29-1, the J gene TRBJ1-2, with 10 bases matching TRBD1. Germline-derived CDR1 and CDR2 are SQVTM and ANQGSEA. Trimming cost V 3 bases and J 2 bases; bases outside gene matches: 0. The CDR3 is 13 amino acids. In nucleotides, the CDR3 is TGCAGCGTTGAGGGACAGGGGAACTATGGCTACACCTTC. Its protein is CSVEGQGNYGYTF. Together with reference TRBV29-1 and TRBJ1-2, the CDR3 gives the full variable domain: SAVISQKPSRDICQRGTSLTIQCQVDSQVTMMFWYRQQPGQSLTLIATANQGSEATYESGFVIDKFPISRPNLTFSTLTVSNMSPEDSSIYLCSVEGQGNYGYTFGSGTRLTVV.

The rearrangement links TRBV5-1 to TRBJ2-1; 9 nucleotides align to TRBD2. After removal of 2 bases from V and 7 bases from J, the junction contained 7 bases not matched to a gene. There are 15 residues in the CDR3. CDR1 and CDR2 from the germline V gene are SGHRS and YFSETQ. The CDR3 here is CASSFGSGSGNEQFF. CDR3 DNA: TGCGCCAGCAGCTTCGGTAGCGGGAGTGGGAATGAGCAGTTCTTC.

The CDR3 nucleotides are TGTGCCAGCAGCGTAGAGGGGGGACCGCCTGAGGAGACTGAAGCTTTCTTT. Residues: CASSVEGGPPEETEAFF. The chain joins TRBV9 to TRBJ1-1; the D gene is possibly TRBD1 (6 bases). The ends were cut back, 0 bases at V and 5 bases at J, with 20 bases in the middle. Germline loops: CDR1 SGDLS, CDR2 YYNGEE. The CDR3 is made up of 17 amino acids.

The chain employs TRBV9 and TRBJ1-2, with a possible D match to TRBD1 (5 bases). The V and J ends lost 6 bases and 6 bases respectively, with 9 bases between them. Germline CDR1 reads SGDLS; CDR2 reads YYNGEE. The CDR3 contains 11 residues. As DNA, the CDR3 is TGTGCCAGCACGGAAGGGGATGGCTACACCTTC. Protein: CASTEGDGYTF.

The table lists this clone with a few counts. The chain employs TRBV6-1 and TRBJ2-2; D tentatively fits TRBD1 or TRBD2 (5 bases each). The CDR3 length is 16 residues. V gave up 4 bases and J gave up 4 bases, with 16 bases separating them. Germline V lookup: CDR1 MNHNS, CDR2 SASEGT. For the CDR3, the DNA is TGTGCCAGCAGTGCGGGGCTCCAAGCCAGCACCGGGGAGCTGTTTTTT. This encodes CASSAGLQASTGELFF.

This clone was detected once. The chain is built from TRBV11-2 and TRBJ2-3; 12 bases fit TRBD2. The CDR3 consists of 16 residues. CDR1 is SGHAT, CDR2 FQNNGV, per germline. J was trimmed by 6 bases and V by 0 bases; bases with no gene match: 4. The CDR3 here is CASSLELAGGRDTQYF. The CDR3, as DNA: TGTGCCAGCAGCTTAGAACTAGCGGGGGGACGGGATACGCAGTATTTT.

V gene TRBV29-1 combines with J gene TRBJ2-2, with D maybe TRBD1 (6 bases). The length of the CDR3 is 13 residues. V lost 4 bases to trimming and J lost 6 bases, with 12 bases between them. Germline CDR1 is SQVTM and CDR2 is ANQGSEA. Written as DNA, the CDR3 is TGCAGCGTTGGGACAGTATTTGCCGGGGAGCTGTTTTTT. It is translated as CSVGTVFAGELFF.

This chain links TRBV10-2 with TRBJ2-5, with 8 bases matching TRBD2. Trimming cost V 8 bases and J 4 bases; bases outside gene matches: 12. Germline assignment: CDR1 WSHSY and CDR2 SAAADI. This CDR3 region has 15 residues. DNA of the CDR3: TGCGCCAGCGCGGGGGCCGGGAGGGCCTCAGAGACCCAGTACTTC. Translated, it gives CASAGAGRASETQYF.

This clone was counted a single time. The V and J genes are TRBV7-8 and TRBJ2-1; 7 bases agree with TRBD1. This CDR3 is 15 amino acids long. Germline V gene lookup returns CDR1 SGHVS and CDR2 FQNEAQ. Losses at the gene ends were 5 bases for V and 0 bases for J; bases not matched to a gene: 4. For the CDR3, the DNA is TGTGCCAGCAGCCCACGACAGGGCTCCTACAATGAGCAGTTCTTC. It is translated as CASSPRQGSYNEQFF.

The chain is built from TRBV2 and TRBJ1-1; D unresolved. The CDR3 extends over 13 amino acids. Germline V gives CDR1 SNHLY, CDR2 FYNNEI. Trimming shortened V by 4 bases and J by 4 bases, and 10 bases separated the two germline ends. CDR3 nucleotides: TGTGCCAGCAGTGTGCGTGAGGGCACTGAAGCTTTCTTT. Translated: CASSVREGTEAFF.

This chain links TRBV3-1 (or the pseudogene TRBV3-2) with TRBJ1-6; 9 bases agree with TRBD1. V was clipped by 3 bases and J by 8 bases; unmatched bases: 5. This CDR3 is 15 amino acids long. Germline CDR1 reads LGHDT; CDR2 reads YNNKEL (reference sequence). The CDR3 DNA sequence: TGTGCCAGCAGCCAGGTTAGGACAGGGGATTCACCCCTCCACTTT. Amino acid sequence: CASSQVRTGDSPLHF.

The chain carries TRBV14 and TRBJ2-7; no clear D. V was cut by 0 bases and J by 1 base, with 10 bases left in between. CDR1 is SGHDN and CDR2 is FVKESK in the germline V gene. The CDR3 has 15 residues. The CDR3 DNA follows: TGTGCCAGCAGCCAAGATTGGAGCGATTCCTACGAGCAGTACTTC. Its translation is CASSQDWSDSYEQYF.

The V gene is TRBV6-5, the J gene TRBJ1-1; the D is unclear. CDR1 and CDR2 (germline): MNHEY, SVGAGI. This CDR3 has 13 residues. Trimming cost V 2 bases and J 8 bases, with 12 bases left between them. The CDR3 DNA reads TGTGCCAGCAGTTACCCCCAGACTAAAGAAGCTTTCTTT. Amino acids: CASSYPQTKEAFF.

The chain recombines TRBV5-1 with TRBJ2-2; TRBD1 aligns across 10 bases. In germline, CDR1 is SGHRS, CDR2 YFSETQ. The CDR3 is 16 residues long. Trimming at V came to 4 bases and at J to 5 bases, leaving 8 bases not matched to a gene. This CDR3 is CASSIQGTGVTGELFF. The DNA of the CDR3 is TGCGCCAGCAGCATCCAAGGGACAGGGGTTACCGGGGAGCTGTTTTTT.

The DNA for the CDR3 is TGTGCCAGCTCACCCCCCATCTTGAACACCGGGGAGCTGTTTTTT. Its protein product is CASSPPILNTGELFF. The chain combines TRBV18 with TRBJ2-2; D ambiguous. Per the germline V gene, CDR1 is KGHSH and CDR2 is LQKENI. Deletions cut 3 bases from V and 1 base from J, with 9 bases between. This CDR3 contains 15 residues.